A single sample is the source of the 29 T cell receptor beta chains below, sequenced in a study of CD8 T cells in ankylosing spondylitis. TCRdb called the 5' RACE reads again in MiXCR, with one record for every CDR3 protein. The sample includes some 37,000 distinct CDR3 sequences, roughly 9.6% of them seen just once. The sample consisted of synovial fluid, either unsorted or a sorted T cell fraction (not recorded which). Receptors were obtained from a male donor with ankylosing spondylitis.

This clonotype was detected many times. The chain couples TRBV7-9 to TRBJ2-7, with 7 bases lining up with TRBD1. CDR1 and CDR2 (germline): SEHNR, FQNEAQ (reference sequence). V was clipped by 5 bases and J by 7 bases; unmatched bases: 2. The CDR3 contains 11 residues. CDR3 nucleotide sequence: TGTGCCAGCAGCATGGACAGGGAGCAGTACTTC. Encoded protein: CASSMDREQYF.

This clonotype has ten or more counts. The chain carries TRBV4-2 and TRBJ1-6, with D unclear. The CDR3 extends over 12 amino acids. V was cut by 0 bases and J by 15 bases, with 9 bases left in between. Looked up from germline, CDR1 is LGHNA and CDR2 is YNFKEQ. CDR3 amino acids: CASSQDSSDLHF. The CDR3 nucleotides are TGTGCCAGCAGCCAAGATTCCTCGGACCTCCACTTT.

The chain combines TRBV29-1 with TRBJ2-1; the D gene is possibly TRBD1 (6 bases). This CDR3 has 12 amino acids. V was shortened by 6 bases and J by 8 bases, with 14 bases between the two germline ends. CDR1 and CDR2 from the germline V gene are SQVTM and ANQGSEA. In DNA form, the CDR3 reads TGCAGCGTCGACGGACAGTCTTATGAGCAGTTCTTC. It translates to CSVDGQSYEQFF.

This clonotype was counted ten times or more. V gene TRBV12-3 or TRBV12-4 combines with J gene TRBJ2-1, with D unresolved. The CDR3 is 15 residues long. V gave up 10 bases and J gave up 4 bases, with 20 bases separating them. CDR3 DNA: TGTGCCACCACTCGGGCACCATTATCGTACAATGAGCAGTTCTTC. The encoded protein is CATTRAPLSYNEQFF.

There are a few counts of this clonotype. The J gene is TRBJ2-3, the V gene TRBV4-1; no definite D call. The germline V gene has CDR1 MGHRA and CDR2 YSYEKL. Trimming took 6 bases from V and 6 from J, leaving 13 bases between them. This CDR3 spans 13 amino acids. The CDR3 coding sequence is TGCGCCAGCAGGAGGACCCTGGGGGATACGCAGTATTTT. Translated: CASRRTLGDTQYF.

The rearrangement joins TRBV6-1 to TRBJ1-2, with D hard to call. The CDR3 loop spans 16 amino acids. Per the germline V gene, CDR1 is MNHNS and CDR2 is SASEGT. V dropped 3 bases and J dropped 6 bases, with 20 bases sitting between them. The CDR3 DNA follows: TGTGCCAGCAGTGAGGGCACAGTCGAATTCACGAATGGCTACACCTTC. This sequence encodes CASSEGTVEFTNGYTF.

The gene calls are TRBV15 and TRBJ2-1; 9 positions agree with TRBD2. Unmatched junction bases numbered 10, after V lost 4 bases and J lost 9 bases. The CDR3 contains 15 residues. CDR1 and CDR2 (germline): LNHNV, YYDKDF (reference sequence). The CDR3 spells CATSTQTGLASEQFF. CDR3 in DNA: TGTGCCACCAGCACCCAGACGGGACTAGCATCTGAGCAGTTCTTC.

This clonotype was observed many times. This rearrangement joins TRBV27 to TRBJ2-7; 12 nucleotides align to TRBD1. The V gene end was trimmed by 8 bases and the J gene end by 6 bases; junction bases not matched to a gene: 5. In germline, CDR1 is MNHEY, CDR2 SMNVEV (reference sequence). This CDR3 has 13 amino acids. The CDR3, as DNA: TGTGCCAGCGGGGACAGGGGGCGTTTCGAGCAGTACTTC. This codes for CASGDRGRFEQYF.

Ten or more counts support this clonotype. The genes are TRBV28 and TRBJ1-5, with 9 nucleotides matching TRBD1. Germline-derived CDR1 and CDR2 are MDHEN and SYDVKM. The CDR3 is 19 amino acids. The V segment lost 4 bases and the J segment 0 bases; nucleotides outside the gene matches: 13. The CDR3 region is CASSSYPRTGVNSNQPQHF. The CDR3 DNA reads TGTGCCAGCAGTTCATATCCCCGGACAGGGGTCAATAGCAATCAGCCCCAGCATTTT.

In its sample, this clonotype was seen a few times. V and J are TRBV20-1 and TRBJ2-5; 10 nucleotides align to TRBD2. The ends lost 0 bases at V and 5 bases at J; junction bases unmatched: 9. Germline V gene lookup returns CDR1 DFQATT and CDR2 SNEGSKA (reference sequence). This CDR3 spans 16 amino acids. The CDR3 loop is CSARDRASGSIETQYF. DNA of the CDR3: TGCAGTGCTAGAGATCGGGCTAGCGGGAGTATTGAGACCCAGTACTTC.

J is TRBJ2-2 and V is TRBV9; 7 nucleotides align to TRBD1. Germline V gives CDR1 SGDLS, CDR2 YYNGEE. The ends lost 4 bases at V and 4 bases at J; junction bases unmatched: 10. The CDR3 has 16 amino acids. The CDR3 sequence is CASSTDRVSSTGELFF. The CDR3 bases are TGTGCCAGCAGCACAGACAGGGTTTCGAGCACCGGGGAGCTGTTTTTT. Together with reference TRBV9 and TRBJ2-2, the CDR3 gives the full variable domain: DSGVTQTPKHLITATGQRVTLRCSPRSGDLSVYWYQQSLDQGLQFLIQYYNGEERAKGNILERFSAQQFPDLHSELNLSSLELGDSALYFCASSTDRVSSTGELFFGEGSRLTVL.

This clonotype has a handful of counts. CDR3 nucleotide sequence: TGCGCCAGCAGCTTTTCGGGACTAGCGGGAGGTTTACAAGTATACAATGAGCAGTTCTTC. It yields the protein CASSFSGLAGGLQVYNEQFF. This chain links TRBV5-1 with TRBJ2-1; 15 nucleotides align to TRBD2. V shed 2 bases, J shed 4 bases, and the junction held 13 bases outside the gene matches. This CDR3 region has 20 residues. Germline V lookup: CDR1 SGHRS, CDR2 YFSETQ.

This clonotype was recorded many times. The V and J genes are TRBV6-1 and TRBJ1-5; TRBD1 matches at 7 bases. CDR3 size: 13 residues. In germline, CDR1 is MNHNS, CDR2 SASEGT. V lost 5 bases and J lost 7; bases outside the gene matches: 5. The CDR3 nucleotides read TGTGCCAGCAGTAGACAGGGAGGACAGCCCCAGCATTTT. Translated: CASSRQGGQPQHF.

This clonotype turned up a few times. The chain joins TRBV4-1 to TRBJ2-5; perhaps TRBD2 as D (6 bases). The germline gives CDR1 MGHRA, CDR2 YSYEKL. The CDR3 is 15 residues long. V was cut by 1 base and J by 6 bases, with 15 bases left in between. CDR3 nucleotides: TGCGCCAGCAGCCAAGGAATGGAGGGGAGGAAGACCCAGTACTTC. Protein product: CASSQGMEGRKTQYF.

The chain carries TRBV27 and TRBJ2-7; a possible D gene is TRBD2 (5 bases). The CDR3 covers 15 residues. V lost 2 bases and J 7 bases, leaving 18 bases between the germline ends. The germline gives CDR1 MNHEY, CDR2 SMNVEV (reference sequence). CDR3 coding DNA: TGTGCCAGCAGTTTAGGATTAGGGAGCAATCATGAGCAGTACTTC. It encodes CASSLGLGSNHEQYF.

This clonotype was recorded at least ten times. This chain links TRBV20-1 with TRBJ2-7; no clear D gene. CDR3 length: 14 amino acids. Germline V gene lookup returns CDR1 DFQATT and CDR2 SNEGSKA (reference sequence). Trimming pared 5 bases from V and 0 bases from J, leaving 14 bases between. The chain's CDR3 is CSALPQSHSYEQYF. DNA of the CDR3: TGCAGTGCTCTCCCTCAGTCCCACTCCTACGAGCAGTACTTC.

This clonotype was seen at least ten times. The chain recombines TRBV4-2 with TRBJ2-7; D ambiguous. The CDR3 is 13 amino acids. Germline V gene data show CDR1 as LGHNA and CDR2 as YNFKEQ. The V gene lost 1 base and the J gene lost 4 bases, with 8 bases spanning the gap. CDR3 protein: CASSQGADYEQYF. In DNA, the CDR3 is TGTGCCAGCAGCCAAGGGGCGGATTACGAGCAGTACTTC.

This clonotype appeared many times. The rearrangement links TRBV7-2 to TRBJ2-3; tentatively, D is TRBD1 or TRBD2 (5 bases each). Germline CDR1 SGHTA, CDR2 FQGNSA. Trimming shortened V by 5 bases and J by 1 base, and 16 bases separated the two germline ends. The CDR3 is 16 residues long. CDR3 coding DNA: TGTGCCAGCAGCGTATCCCGCCAGGGACGCACAGATACGCAGTATTTT. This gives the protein CASSVSRQGRTDTQYF.

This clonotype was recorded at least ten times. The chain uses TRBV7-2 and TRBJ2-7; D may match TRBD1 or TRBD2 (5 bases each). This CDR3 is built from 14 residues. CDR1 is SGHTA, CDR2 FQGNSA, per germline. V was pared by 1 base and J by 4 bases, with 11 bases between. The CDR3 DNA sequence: TGTGCCAGCAGCTTAGTTGGGACGATTTACGAGCAGTACTTC. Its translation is CASSLVGTIYEQYF.

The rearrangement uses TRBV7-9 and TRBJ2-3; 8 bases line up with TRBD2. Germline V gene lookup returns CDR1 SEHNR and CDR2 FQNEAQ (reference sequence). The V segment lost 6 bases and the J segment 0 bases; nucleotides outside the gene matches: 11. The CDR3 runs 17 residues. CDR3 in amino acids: CASRRAISGTSTDTQYF. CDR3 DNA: TGTGCCAGCAGAAGGGCTATTAGCGGGACGAGCACAGATACGCAGTATTTT.

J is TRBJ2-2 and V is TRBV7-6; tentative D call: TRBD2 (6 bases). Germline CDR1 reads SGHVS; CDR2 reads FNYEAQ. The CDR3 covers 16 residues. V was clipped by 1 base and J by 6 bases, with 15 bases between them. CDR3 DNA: TGTGCCAGCAGCTTAGAACGGACTACCAGCGCCGGGGAGCTGTTTTTT. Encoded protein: CASSLERTTSAGELFF. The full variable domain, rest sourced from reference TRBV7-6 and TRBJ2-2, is GAGVSQSPRYKVTKRGQDVALRCDPISGHVSLYWYRQALGQGPEFLTYFNYEAQQDKSGLPNDRFSAERPEGSISTLTIQRTEQRDSAMYRCASSLERTTSAGELFFGEGSRLTVL.

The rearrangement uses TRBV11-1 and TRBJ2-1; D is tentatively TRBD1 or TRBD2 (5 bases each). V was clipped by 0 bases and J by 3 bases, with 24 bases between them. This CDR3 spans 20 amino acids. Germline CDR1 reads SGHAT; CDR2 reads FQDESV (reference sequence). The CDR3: CASSLAGLAVSSRDYNEQFF. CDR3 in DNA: TGTGCCAGCAGCTTAGCGGGGCTAGCAGTCTCCTCGAGGGACTACAATGAGCAGTTCTTC.

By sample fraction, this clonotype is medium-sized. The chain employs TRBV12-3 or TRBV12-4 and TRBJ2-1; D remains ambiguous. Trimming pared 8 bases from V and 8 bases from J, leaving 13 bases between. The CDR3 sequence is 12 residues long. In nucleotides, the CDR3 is TGTGCCAGCGGATTCGCAGCCCATGAGCAGTTCTTC. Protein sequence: CASGFAAHEQFF.

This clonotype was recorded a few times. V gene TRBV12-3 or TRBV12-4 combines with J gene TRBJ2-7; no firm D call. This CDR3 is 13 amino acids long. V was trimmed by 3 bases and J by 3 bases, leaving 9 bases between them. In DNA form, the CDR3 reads TGTGCCAGCAGTTTGCTGGGGAACTACGAGCAGTACTTC. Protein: CASSLLGNYEQYF.

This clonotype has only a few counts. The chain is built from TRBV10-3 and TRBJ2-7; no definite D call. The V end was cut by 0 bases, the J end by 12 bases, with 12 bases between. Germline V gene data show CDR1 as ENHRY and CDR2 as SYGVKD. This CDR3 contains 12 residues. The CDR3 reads CAISESPRFRYF. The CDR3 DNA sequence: TGTGCCATCAGTGAGTCTCCTCGATTTCGGTACTTC.

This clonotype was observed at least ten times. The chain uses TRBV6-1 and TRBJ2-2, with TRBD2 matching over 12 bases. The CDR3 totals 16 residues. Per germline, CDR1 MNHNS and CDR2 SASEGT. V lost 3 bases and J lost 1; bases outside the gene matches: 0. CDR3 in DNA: TGTGCCAGCAGTGAGACTAGCGGGAGGAACACCGGGGAGCTGTTTTTT. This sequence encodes CASSETSGRNTGELFF.

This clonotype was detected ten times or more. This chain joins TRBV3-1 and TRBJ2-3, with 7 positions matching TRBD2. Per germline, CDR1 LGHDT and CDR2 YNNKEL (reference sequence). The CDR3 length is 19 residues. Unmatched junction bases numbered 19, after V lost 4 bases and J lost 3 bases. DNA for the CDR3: TGTGCCAGCAGCCGACAAACGGGTCTAGCGGAACCTGAGACAGATACGCAGTATTTT. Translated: CASSRQTGLAEPETDTQYF.

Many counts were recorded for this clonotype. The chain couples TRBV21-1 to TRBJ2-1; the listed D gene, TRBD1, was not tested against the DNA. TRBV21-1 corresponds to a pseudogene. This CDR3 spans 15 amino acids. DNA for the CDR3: TGTGCCAGCAGCCCCCCGGATGTTCGCTACAATGAGCAGTTCTTC. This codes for CASSPPDVRYNEQFF.

DNA for the CDR3: TGTGCCAGCAGGCTAACTGGGGCGGGAGATACGCAGTATTTT. Amino acid sequence: CASRLTGAGDTQYF. The V call is TRBV12-3 or TRBV12-4, the J call TRBJ2-3; D tentatively reads TRBD1 or TRBD2 (5 bases each). The CDR3 has 14 amino acids. V was shortened by 6 bases and J by 5 bases, with 15 bases between the two germline ends.